The present T cell receptor (beta chain) was sequenced within a study of cytomegalovirus exposure and HLA in healthy donors (dated by TCRdb to the late 2010s). General notes on the study: In an earlier analysis of some 610 of the donors, less than 350 Gb of sequence data and 120 million or so unique TCR beta sequences from 150 million to 200 million T cells were reported. To predict cytomegalovirus infection status, the study combined high-throughput TCR immunosequencing, statistical association of individual TCRs with disease status, and machine learning. An earlier analysis of around 580 of the donors used high-throughput TCR beta sequencing to judge whether each TCR beta V gene segment behaved as functional or pseudogenic. A later genetic analysis used genome-wide SNP genotypes for about 60% of the roughly 670 donors, treating that subset as a discovery cohort. The genetic ancestry cluster associated with self-reported Caucasian donors included around 76% of the roughly 380 genotyped donors. Every discovery cohort repertoire had been produced on one sequencing platform. Along with the roughly 670-subject first cohort, a separate validation cohort of about 110 different subjects was used. Class I and class II HLA loci were covered by the typing at four-digit resolution. The study aimed to test whether cataloging public T cell receptors could reveal signatures of past pathogen exposure. A later analysis re-analyzed previously published TCR beta repertoires from approximately 670 donors and added high-resolution HLA genotyping to study TCR occurrence patterns. Among about 390 genotyped donors of the cohort, an average of 235,054 unique TCR beta nucleotide sequences were sequenced per donor, roughly a sixth of them non-productive. Because of strong linkage in the cohort, roughly five DR-DQ haplotypes were treated as single units for association and clustering. The number of typed donors differed by locus: 629-630 for A, B, C, DRB1 and DQB1; approximately 540 for DQA1; around 580 for DPA1; and approximately 450 for DPB1. Using immunosequencing, the study profiled T cell repertoires from about 620 subjects and related those repertoires to cytomegalovirus serostatus. Donor age, sex, ethnicity and CMV serostatus were compiled together with the repertoire data. Approximately 310 gigabases of sequencing data and approximately 93 million unique TCR sequences were included in an early release covering around 650 HLA-typed donors. Rather than drawing on any new phenotypic data, the later analysis identified candidate immune exposures from TCR beta sequences and the way those sequences occurred across donors. What the research found in general, with its limitations: For the cohort, immune exposure information was limited to CMV serostatus. Specific HLA alleles were associated with roughly 17,000 TCR beta sequences at a false discovery rate of 0.05 in a later analysis. When HLA alleles, especially DR and DQ, strongly co-occurred, TCR associations were difficult to assign to individual alleles. A later genetic analysis associated a missense DCLRE1C variant with V-gene and J-gene trimming of TCR beta chains, and an independent cohort replicated the association. It was suggested by the authors that the approach could potentially be generalized to other disease states and immunological phenotypes. A further reported finding was that TCR beta sequences accurately predicted the HLA-A and HLA-B alleles for most subjects in the first cohort. Because the 87-base-pair reads could not distinguish some IMGT-functional V segments, including TRBV6-2 and TRBV6-3, those segments were excluded. A group of highly shared sequence variants was considered likely to be a technical artifact of the sequencing pipeline. Compared with equally common non-associated chains, HLA-associated TCR beta chains in a later analysis were more clonally expanded and had lower generation probabilities. In a later analysis, most CMV-associated TCR beta chains were found to appear HLA-restricted, with HLA associations seemingly driven largely by CMV exposure. Linkage disequilibrium might explain the correlated functional status among segregating V segments, but an unknown experimental factor could not be ruled out. In a later genetic analysis, fewer N-insertions in productive TCRs were reported among donors in an Asian-associated ancestry cluster than the roughly 700-donor mean. Broadly in line with IMGT annotations, most TCR beta V segments showed up in productive rearrangements about 87% or about 30% of the time in an earlier analysis of some 590 of the donors. In this cohort, only TCR beta chains were sequenced, and detectable features were limited by the absence of alpha or paired-chain data. Because HLA typing was unavailable for some donors at each locus, only the typed subset was used in association tests. A few of the identified cytomegalovirus-associated TCR beta chains were confirmed in vitro to be specific for cytomegalovirus antigens. In a later analysis, the rate of TCR association differed among HLA loci, with DRB1 alleles having the most associated TCRs and HLA-C alleles having the fewest. A total of fewer than 200 TCR beta chains were listed by the study as associated with cytomegalovirus. While some public TCRs were present in many individuals, most TCR sequences turned up only very rarely across donors. Sequencing depth was assumed to be roughly uniform across donors in the presence/absence analyses, though that assumption may not hold. A later analysis reported that several top co-occurrence clusters appeared linked to parvovirus B19, influenza, CMV and Epstein-Barr virus. The earlier analysis of some 560 of the donors excluded 15 to 20 rarely observed V segments, including chromosome 9 orphons, because counts were too low. Cytomegalovirus status was reported to be diagnosed by the classifier with high specificity and sensitivity in both the original and validation cohorts.

The germline V gene gives CDR1 as SGHVS and CDR2 as FQNEAQ. The CDR3 spans 13 residues, from the cysteine through the phenylalanine. Only the CDR3 DNA stays, 39 bases, in frame from base 1. V is clipped by 2 bases and J by 4 bases, and the sequence between their germline boundaries is 9 bases long. To prepare the library, the immunoSEQ multiplex PCR assay was applied. For the multiplex PCR, a mixture combining 60 forward primers for TCR Vbeta segments and 13 reverse primers for TCR Jbeta segments was used. The CDR3 region of rearranged TCR beta genes was amplified from genomic DNA by a multiplex PCR assay. The Illumina HiSeq System was used to sequence the amplified TCR beta libraries as 87-base-pair reads. In the original analysis: In a later analysis, roughly 80 million unique TCR beta chains were counted across the 500 to 850 repertoires, and roughly 9.9 million of these chains were shared by at least two donors. A nearest-neighbor algorithm error-corrected the raw reads and collapsed the reads into unique sequences, merging closely related sequences to remove PCR and sequencing errors. CDR3 sequences were aligned to IMGT reference sequences to assign V, D and J gene segments. For a sequence to be retained, at least a six-nucleotide match to both a V gene segment and a J gene segment was required. A rearrangement counted as productive if the CDR3 had no stop codons and remained in frame with V and J, and every other rearrangement counted as non-productive. CDR3 was defined by IMGT convention, running from the second conserved V-encoded cysteine to the conserved J-encoded phenylalanine. The earlier analysis of about 590 of the donors excluded sequences that lacked an unambiguous match to a single V gene segment. In an earlier analysis of a few hundred of the donors, V segments were called functional above 56.7% productive rearrangements and were called segregating when the between-donor standard deviation exceeded 5%. To diagnose cytomegalovirus status from the catalog of TCR beta chain sequences, a statistical classification framework was built. In a later analysis, TCR nucleotide sequences were compared against IMGT/GENE-DB human TR gene sequences so that V and J genes could be assigned. Using the TCRdist pipeline, a later analysis assigned CDR3 sequences along with most-parsimonious VDJ recombination scenarios. In a later analysis, each TCR beta chain was defined by its CDR3 amino acid sequence together with its V-gene family, and reads lacking a unique V-gene family were excluded. As a way to deal with suspected cross-contamination and a sequencing artifact, a later analysis dropped roughly 600 nucleotide sequences that were highly shared and had low generation probability. For each public chain, a later analysis derived a clonal expansion index from normalized ranks of inferred template counts within each repertoire. Generation probabilities in a later analysis came from a VDJ recombination model fitted to out-of-frame rearrangements, and those results were checked against IGoR. Hypergeometric tests were used in a later analysis to score TCR-TCR, TCR-HLA and TCR-CMV co-occurrence, with a repertoire-size bias correction applied to the TCR pairs. A later analysis estimated false discovery rates by permuting HLA or CMV assignments 20 times. In a later analysis, co-occurring TCRs were grouped with DBSCAN, and TCRdist sequence similarity was added when clustering was performed within HLA-allele-positive subsets. For co-occurrence clustering, repertoires with fewer than 30,000 or more than 120,000 public chains were excluded, along with about five repertoires with anomalous nucleotide sharing. Sourced from immuneACCESS, this table was stored by TCRdb with only in-frame sequences that have V and J called. A share of the clones is absent; for the studies checked, an unresolved V gene accounts for under half, and the remainder has no known explanation. V and J calls plus clone size are reproduced from that table; the DNA served to infer D and trimming. For this sample the table gives some 150,000 clones, of which 60% to 80% were detected only once. The top ten clonotypes cover 1.4% of the sample.

Only one count was recorded for this clone. The target of this receptor is not known. Qualities for individual bases were not recorded, and no much larger clone is one base off. The cohort was made up of 500 to 850 healthy bone marrow donors. At the time of sampling, every cohort member was nominally healthy, though immune exposures that went unrecorded were likely present. The donor was CMV seronegative and was included in the group of under 450 seronegative cohort members. Each donor provided a peripheral blood sample, and peripheral blood mononuclear cells were used for TCR beta sequencing. The Qiagen DNeasy Blood Extraction Kit was used to extract genomic DNA from the blood cell samples.

The sequence came from a male donor in good health and CMV-seronegative. The sequenced material came from PBMCs. The sequence links TRBV7-8 to TRBJ2-7; TRBD2 is perhaps the D gene, given 5 matching bases. The DNA sequence is TGTGCCAGCAGCTTAATTCCGGGGTACGAGCAGTACTTC. Its coded protein is CASSLIPGYEQYF.